These 16 T cell receptor beta chains came from one sample sequenced in a study of blood T cells in healthy people across ages. Together with a sample-barcoded 5' primer, a J-beta primer mix was included in a second PCR lasting about 7 to 11 cycles. In TCRdb, the 5' RACE reads were re-called with MiXCR into one record per CDR3 protein. This table has about 1.5 million distinct CDR3 sequences, 35% to 45% appearing once. The sequencing sample was made of blood. These receptors originate from a woman under 30 in good health.

The chain joins TRBV7-2 to TRBJ1-5, with D unresolved. The CDR3 spans 14 residues. Germline V gene data show CDR1 as SGHTA and CDR2 as FQGNSA. The V end was cut by 2 bases, the J end by 5 bases, with 10 bases between. The CDR3 DNA reads TGTGCCAGCAGCTTACACGGGGTGGATCAGCCCCAGCATTTT. Translating gives CASSLHGVDQPQHF.

J is TRBJ2-5 and V is TRBV6-5, with D perhaps TRBD1 (5 bases). Germline V CDR1 and CDR2: MNHEY, SVGAGI. Trimming pared 6 bases from V and 4 bases from J, leaving 15 bases between. The CDR3 covers 14 residues. The CDR3 DNA follows: TGTGCCAGCAGACCAACCGGGCAGGGAGAGACCCAGTACTTC. It translates to CASRPTGQGETQYF.

This clonotype was seen once. The chain has TRBV20-1 and TRBJ2-1; D is possibly TRBD2 (7 bases). Germline-derived CDR1 and CDR2 are DFQATT and SNEGSKA (reference sequence). CDR3 length: 14 amino acids. V was cut by 3 bases and J by 5 bases, with 14 bases left in between. CDR3 residues: CSASPAGAHNEQFF. CDR3 nucleotide sequence: TGCAGTGCTAGTCCTGCGGGGGCCCACAATGAGCAGTTCTTC.

The CDR3 sequence is CASSYLTVAGKGYTF. In DNA, the CDR3 is TGTGCCAGCAGTTACCTTACTGTAGCAGGCAAAGGCTACACCTTC. The chain links TRBV6-6 to TRBJ1-2; D is ambiguous. CDR3 size: 15 residues. Trimming shortened V by 2 bases and J by 8 bases, and 18 bases separated the two germline ends. Looked up from germline, CDR1 is MNHNY and CDR2 is SVGAGI (reference sequence).

The gene calls are TRBV30 and TRBJ1-2; D is perhaps TRBD1 (5 bases). The V and J ends lost 7 bases and 5 bases respectively, with 14 bases between them. CDR3 length: 12 residues. CDR1 and CDR2 (germline): GTSNPN, SVGIG (reference sequence). CDR3 residues: CAFRPREYGYTF. The CDR3, as DNA: TGTGCCTTCCGGCCCAGGGAATATGGCTACACCTTC.

Many counts were recorded for this clonotype. This rearrangement joins TRBV6-2 or TRBV6-3 to TRBJ2-7, with TRBD2 matching over 11 bases. Germline V gene data show CDR1 as MNHEY and CDR2 as SVGEGT. CDR3 length: 15 residues. Unmatched junction bases numbered 1, after V lost 0 bases and J lost 3 bases. CDR3 loop: CASSYSGTSGYEQYF. The DNA for the CDR3 is TGTGCCAGCAGTTACTCCGGGACTAGCGGCTACGAGCAGTACTTC.

The gene calls are TRBV28 and TRBJ2-1; 13 bases are a match to TRBD2. Germline trimming cut 5 bases from V and 1 base from J; bases unmatched to any gene: 5. Germline assignment: CDR1 MDHEN and CDR2 SYDVKM. This CDR3 is 17 amino acids long. DNA for the CDR3: TGTGCCAGCAGTAAGGGACTAGCGGGAAGGTCCTACAATGAGCAGTTCTTC. It translates to CASSKGLAGRSYNEQFF.

This chain connects TRBV5-5 to TRBJ1-2; 9 bases map to TRBD1. Looked up from germline, CDR1 is SGHKS and CDR2 is YYEKEE (reference sequence). There are 14 residues in the CDR3. J gave up 4 bases and V 4 bases, and 5 bases lay outside the gene matches. The CDR3 DNA follows: TGTGCCAGCAGCACCGACAGGGGGGTCTATGGCTACACCTTC. This codes for CASSTDRGVYGYTF.

V is TRBV7-3 and J is TRBJ2-3; 11 nucleotides line up with TRBD2. The J segment lost 2 bases and the V segment lost 7 bases, leaving 5 bases of the junction unmatched. This CDR3 spans 15 amino acids. Per germline, CDR1 SGHTA and CDR2 FQGTGA. The chain's CDR3 is CASKETSGITDTQYF. CDR3 in DNA: TGTGCCAGCAAAGAGACTAGCGGGATCACAGATACGCAGTATTTT. Based on the CDR3 plus reference TRBV7-3 and TRBJ2-3, the full variable domain is GAGVSQTPSNKVTEKGKYVELRCDPISGHTALYWYRQSLGQGPEFLIYFQGTGAADDSGLPNDRFFAVRPEGSVSTLKIQRTERGDSAVYLCASKETSGITDTQYFGPGTRLTVL.

This clonotype has a handful of counts. The rearrangement joins TRBV11-2 to TRBJ2-1, with TRBD2 matching over 9 bases. The CDR3 has 15 residues. Germline CDR1 reads SGHAT; CDR2 reads FQNNGV. J gave up 6 bases and V 1 base, and 4 bases lay outside the gene matches. The CDR3 DNA reads as TGTGCCAGCAGCTTAGTAAGCGGGAGGTCCAATGAGCAGTTCTTC. Its protein product is CASSLVSGRSNEQFF.

On this clonotype: One junction end does not reproduce the germline sequence, and a read error may be involved. The rearrangement links TRBV2 to TRBJ1-2, with unresolved D. Germline loops: CDR1 SNHLY, CDR2 FYNNEI. CDR3 length: 13 residues. The CDR3: CANSKDGIYGYTF. Written as DNA, the CDR3 is TGTGCCAACAGTAAGGACGGCATTTATGGCTACACCTTC. Full variable domain (outside the CDR3, taken from reference TRBV2 and TRBJ1-2): EPEVTQTPSHQVTQMGQEVILRCVPISNHLYFYWYRQILGQKVEFLVSFYNNEISEKSEIFDDQFSVERPDGSNFTLKIRSTKLEDSAMYFCANSKDGIYGYTFGSGTRLTVV.

This rearrangement joins TRBV20-1 to TRBJ2-1; maybe TRBD1 (6 bases). Between the trimmed V and J ends, which lost 3 bases and 7 bases, there was a span of 16 bases. Looked up from germline, CDR1 is DFQATT and CDR2 is SNEGSKA (reference sequence). CDR3 length equals 14 residues. CDR3 sequence reads: CSARGDTSTNEQFF. DNA for the CDR3: TGCAGTGCTAGGGGGGACACCTCTACTAATGAGCAGTTCTTC.

This clonotype has a count of ten or more. V is TRBV29-1 and J is TRBJ2-3; 8 bases are shared with TRBD1. CDR1 is SQVTM, CDR2 ANQGSEA, per germline. The CDR3 totals 12 residues. The junction had 1 base not matched to a gene; V was cut back by 5 bases and J by 3 bases. The CDR3 here is CSVRQGTDTQYF. For the CDR3, the DNA is TGCAGCGTTAGACAGGGGACAGATACGCAGTATTTT.

This chain uses TRBV30 with TRBJ1-1, with 10 bases fitting TRBD1. With V trimmed by 4 bases and J by 5 bases, 4 bases remained unmatched. Germline V CDR1 and CDR2: GTSNPN, SVGIG (reference sequence). The CDR3 is made up of 13 amino acids. DNA for the CDR3: TGTGCCTGGACCCGGGACAGGGGAACTGAAGCTTTCTTT. It yields the protein CAWTRDRGTEAFF.

This clonotype was seen a few times. This chain connects TRBV7-6 to TRBJ2-7, with 8 bases that match TRBD2. CDR3 length: 15 residues. Per the germline V gene, CDR1 is SGHVS and CDR2 is FNYEAQ. J gave up 2 bases and V 5 bases, and 8 bases lay outside the gene matches. CDR3 amino acids: CASSKVLAVTYEQYF. Here the CDR3 DNA reads TGTGCCAGCAGCAAAGTACTAGCGGTAACCTACGAGCAGTACTTC.

V is TRBV4-1 and J is TRBJ2-3, with a tentative D call TRBD1 (6 bases). The V gene lost 4 bases and the J gene lost 6 bases, with 14 bases spanning the gap. The CDR3 is 14 amino acids. Germline values: CDR1 MGHRA, CDR2 YSYEKL. CDR3 amino acids: CASSLGTYIDTQYF. The DNA of the CDR3 is TGCGCCAGCAGCCTTGGGACATATATCGATACGCAGTATTTT.